A single T cell receptor (beta chain) is shown here with its context. The antigen remains undetermined. The data were taken from a study of T cell responses to AZD1222 COVID-19 vaccine. Whole-study findings and limits: Donors were largely white British and mainly female; clonal diversity was possibly underestimated. Seropositivity was recorded at baseline in only 6 or 7 AZD1222 recipients. Unmutated variant regions are reportedly targeted by nearly half of spike-specific TCRs.

Clones were read by immunoSEQ multiplex PCR, and TCRdb kept only the in-frame ones, dropping some. The profile shows around 140,000 clones, 70% to 90% of them singletons. The source was peripheral blood, collected 28 days after the second dose of the MenACWY control vaccine. This sequence was found in an adult who received the MenACWY meningococcal vaccine as a control.

The CDR3 DNA sequence: TGTGCCAGCAGCGCCGGACTAGCGGGAGGGCCAGGAGATACGCAGTATTTT. As protein: CASSAGLAGGPGDTQYF. The chain carries TRBV9 and TRBJ2-3, with 15 bases identical to TRBD2. Germline CDR1 reads SGDLS; CDR2 reads YYNGEE. The CDR3 has 17 residues. Unmatched junction bases numbered 7, after V lost 3 bases and J lost 5 bases. Together with reference TRBV9 and TRBJ2-3, the CDR3 gives the full variable domain: DSGVTQTPKHLITATGQRVTLRCSPRSGDLSVYWYQQSLDQGLQFLIQYYNGEERAKGNILERFSAQQFPDLHSELNLSSLELGDSALYFCASSAGLAGGPGDTQYFGPGTRLTVL.